The 8 T cell receptor beta chains in this list originate from one sample, sequenced in a study of cytomegalovirus exposure and HLA in healthy donors. In the PCR, 60 Vbeta and 13 Jbeta primers were used. Measured with immunoSEQ multiplex PCR; TCRdb has only the in-frame clones, and not every one. The sample carries around 170,000 clones, approximately 85% recorded once. Sequenced input: PBMCs. These receptors were collected from a woman between 18 and 30 years old in good health and CMV-seronegative.

The CDR3 loop reads CASSPRGQGLNIQYF. The CDR3 DNA follows: TGTGCCAGCAGTCCCCGGGGACAGGGTTTGAACATTCAGTACTTC. The genes are TRBV6-6 and TRBJ2-4; 9 bases are shared with TRBD1. The CDR3 is 15 amino acids. V was pared by 5 bases and J by 7 bases, with 9 bases of the junction left unmatched. Germline V gene sequence: CDR1 MNHNY, CDR2 SVGAGI (reference sequence).

The rearrangement uses TRBV9 and TRBJ2-3; D is perhaps TRBD1 (6 bases). Germline V gives CDR1 SGDLS, CDR2 YYNGEE. The length of the CDR3 is 17 residues. V lost 6 bases to trimming and J lost 0 bases, with 20 bases between them. This CDR3 is CASTPNTGLTSTDTQYF. The CDR3 bases are TGTGCCAGCACTCCAAATACAGGGTTGACTAGCACAGATACGCAGTATTTT.

The chain links TRBV18 to TRBJ1-6; 7 bases are a match to TRBD1. The trim removed 4 bases at V and 7 bases at J, leaving 4 bases unmatched. Germline V CDR1 and CDR2: KGHSH, LQKENI. The CDR3 is 14 amino acids. Here the CDR3 reads CASSRDSGNSPLHF. CDR3 nucleotides: TGTGCCAGCTCACGGGACAGTGGGAATTCACCCCTCCACTTT.

The chain is built from TRBV28 and TRBJ1-2; D is unclear. The CDR3 has 16 residues. CDR1 is MDHEN and CDR2 is SYDVKM in the germline V gene. V lost 6 bases and J lost 2, with 19 bases in between. Here the CDR3 reads CASRIGGTGRNYGYTF. The CDR3 DNA sequence: TGTGCCAGCAGGATAGGAGGAACCGGCCGGAACTATGGCTACACCTTC.

The chain is built from TRBV5-1 and TRBJ1-1; a possible D gene is TRBD1 (5 bases). This CDR3 comprises 14 residues. CDR1 SGHRS and CDR2 YFSETQ come from the germline V gene. V lost 4 bases and J lost 0, with 10 bases in between. CDR3 coding DNA: TGCGCCAGCAGCCGCGACAGATTGAACACTGAAGCTTTCTTT. Protein: CASSRDRLNTEAFF.

This chain joins TRBV19 and TRBJ1-5; 8 bases map to TRBD1. Germline trimming cut 3 bases from V and 3 bases from J; bases unmatched to any gene: 10. This CDR3 has 17 amino acids. CDR1 is LNHDA, CDR2 SQIVND, per germline (reference sequence). The CDR3 sequence: CASSMAPDRAYNQPQHF. CDR3 nucleotides: TGTGCCAGTAGTATGGCTCCGGACAGGGCCTACAATCAGCCCCAGCATTTT.

V gene TRBV6-5 combines with J gene TRBJ2-7; 8 bases are shared with TRBD1. Germline lookup yields CDR1 MNHEY and CDR2 SVGAGI. The CDR3 consists of 15 residues. The J segment lost 2 bases and the V segment lost 0 bases, leaving 3 bases of the junction unmatched. CDR3 bases: TGTGCCAGCAGTTACTCGACAGGGGCAACCTACGAGCAGTACTTC. This sequence encodes CASSYSTGATYEQYF.

This clone came up a few times. The gene calls are TRBV19 and TRBJ2-7; D call uncertain. The ends were cut back, 3 bases at V and 0 bases at J, with 12 bases in the middle. The CDR3 sequence is 15 residues long. Germline V gene data show CDR1 as LNHDA and CDR2 as SQIVND (reference sequence). The CDR3 region has the DNA TGTGCCAGTAGTATTCGTGGGCTTGGCTCCTACGAGCAGTACTTC. Its protein product is CASSIRGLGSYEQYF.